This TCR beta chain was sequenced during a study of chemoradiotherapy in HPV16-positive cancers. Per germline, CDR1 MNHNS and CDR2 SASEGT. The CDR3 is 15 amino acids. Libraries were prepared by immunoSEQ multiplex PCR; TCRdb keeps only in-frame clonotypes and omits some of them. This table has some 70,000 clones, roughly 90% appearing once. On this clone: Germline is not matched at one junction end, which may reflect a read error.

The clonotype was recovered from a human donor with HPV-associated anogenital cancer. The rearrangement links TRBV6-1 to TRBJ2-7; TRBD2 is a possible D gene (6 bases). This specimen consisted of blood, obtained from a patient who underwent chemoradiotherapy. CDR3 amino acids: CAGSGGLPPTYEQYF. The CDR3 DNA sequence: TGTGCCGGCAGTGGGGGACTCCCCCCAACCTACGAGCAGTACTTC.